This passage covers 4 T cell receptor beta chains from one sample sequenced in a study of T-cell memory formation after mild COVID-19. MiXCR, applied by TCRdb to the 5' RACE reads, yields one record per CDR3 protein. Of over 55,000 distinct CDR3 sequences detected, more than 8% appear once; the ten largest clones hold more than 1%. The specimen sequenced was PBMCs or a T cell subset sorted from them (not recorded which). These receptors were collected from a young man who had mild COVID-19 (a few samples of this study predate the infection). Cell type and time point are not known.

The table lists this clonotype with many counts. This rearrangement joins TRBV7-2 to TRBJ2-3; 7 bases agree with TRBD2. V shed 7 bases, J shed 11 bases, and the junction held 12 bases outside the gene matches. Germline V gene sequence: CDR1 SGHTA, CDR2 FQGNSA. The CDR3 length is 13 residues. This CDR3 reads CASKSGTTVWQYF. CDR3 bases: TGTGCCAGCAAGTCCGGGACTACCGTATGGCAGTATTTT.

At least ten counts were recorded for this clonotype. V is TRBV10-2 and J is TRBJ2-2; no definite D call. Trimming left V 5 bases short and J 0 bases short, with 4 bases between. CDR3 length: 13 amino acids. Germline values: CDR1 WSHSY, CDR2 SAAADI. The CDR3 is CASSQTNTGELFF. Here the CDR3 DNA reads TGCGCCAGCAGTCAGACGAACACCGGGGAGCTGTTTTTT.

Many counts were recorded for this clonotype. The junction and the germline gene differ at one end; a read error may be behind it. V gene TRBV5-1 combines with J gene TRBJ2-1; 10 positions match TRBD2. Germline loops: CDR1 SGHRS, CDR2 YFSETQ. The length of the CDR3 is 12 residues. CDR3 amino acids: CATSGGADEQFF. DNA for the CDR3: TGCGCCACCAGCGGGGGGGCGGATGAGCAGTTCTTC.

This chain links TRBV5-1 with TRBJ2-5; D may be TRBD1 (5 bases). V lost 4 bases and J 5 bases, leaving 18 bases between the germline ends. This CDR3 contains 15 residues. CDR1 SGHRS and CDR2 YFSETQ come from the germline V gene. The CDR3, as DNA: TGCGCCAGCAGCCGGCAGCAGGGTGTTGGGGAGACCCAGTACTTC. Translation: CASSRQQGVGETQYF.